The rows below give T cell receptor beta chains drawn from one sample of a study of blood T cell repertoires in COVID-19. This table comes from immunoSEQ multiplex PCR, and its TCRdb copy is limited to in-frame clones, with some not included. The profile covers 150,000 or so clones, with approximately 78% appearing a single time and 13% to 15% taken by the ten largest. Material for sequencing was peripheral blood. These receptor sequences come from a human donor with acute or convalescent COVID-19. The donor label of this sample is uncertain. Each CDR3 is given with its conserved first and last residue. The order of the fields is J gene, D gene, clone size, V gene, CDR3 DNA, CDR3 protein. The D gene is left open where the match is weak. Only part of the rows carry a size: once, few, many, or a class if the clone is expanded.

j_call: TRBJ2-1
d_call: TRBD2
clone_size: .
v_call: TRBV7-6
cdr3_nt: TGTGCCAGCAGCTTAGTGGGGCCCGGGACTAGCGGGGGCCCTTCCTACAATGAGCAGTTCTTC
cdr3_aa: CASSLVGPGTSGGPSYNEQFF

j_call: TRBJ1-1
d_call: TRBD1
clone_size: .
v_call: TRBV10-3
cdr3_nt: TGTGCCATCAGTGACTTAGGACAGGGGGCCCGGTACACTGAAGCTTTCTTT
cdr3_aa: CAISDLGQGARYTEAFF

j_call: TRBJ2-1
d_call: TRBD1
clone_size: .
v_call: TRBV9
cdr3_nt: TGTGCCAGCAGCGTAGGCGGACAGGGGGCGTCCTACAATGAGCAGTTCTTC
cdr3_aa: CASSVGGQGASYNEQFF

j_call: TRBJ1-2
d_call: .
clone_size: .
v_call: TRBV27
cdr3_nt: TGTGCCAGCAGCCCGTCAGGGTCTGGCTACACCTTC
cdr3_aa: CASSPSGSGYTF

j_call: TRBJ1-1
d_call: .
clone_size: .
v_call: TRBV6-5
cdr3_nt: TGTGCCAGCAGAAGGGGGACTGAAGCTTTCTTT
cdr3_aa: CASRRGTEAFF

j_call: TRBJ1-1
d_call: .
clone_size: .
v_call: TRBV5-5
cdr3_nt: TGTGCCAGCAGCTTTGTCCAGGGGACTGAAGCTTTCTTT
cdr3_aa: CASSFVQGTEAFF

j_call: TRBJ2-5
d_call: .
clone_size: .
v_call: TRBV5-1
cdr3_nt: TGCGCCAGCAGCCGAGGCGAGGGCCAAGAGACCCAGTACTTC
cdr3_aa: CASSRGEGQETQYF

j_call: TRBJ1-2
d_call: .
clone_size: few
v_call: TRBV3-1/TRBV3-2
cdr3_nt: TGTGCCAGCAGCCAAGGGAGACAGCCGGTACCGAGAAACTATGGCTACACCTTC
cdr3_aa: CASSQGRQPVPRNYGYTF

j_call: TRBJ1-1
d_call: .
clone_size: .
v_call: TRBV6-1
cdr3_nt: TGTGCCAGCAGTGAAAGAGGCGGGAACACTGAAGCTTTCTTT
cdr3_aa: CASSERGGNTEAFF

j_call: TRBJ2-7
d_call: TRBD1
clone_size: .
v_call: TRBV6-5
cdr3_nt: TGTGCCAGCAGTTCCCGGGACAGGGGAATCTACGAGCAGTACTTC
cdr3_aa: CASSSRDRGIYEQYF

j_call: TRBJ1-4
d_call: TRBD1
clone_size: .
v_call: TRBV6-2/TRBV6-3
cdr3_nt: TGTGCCAGCAGTTACATAGGGGACAGAGGTGAAAAACTGTTTTTT
cdr3_aa: CASSYIGDRGEKLFF

j_call: TRBJ1-1
d_call: .
clone_size: .
v_call: TRBV3-1/TRBV3-2
cdr3_nt: TGTGCCAGCAGTGGGGGGACCCTGGGCACTGAAGCTTTCTTT
cdr3_aa: CASSGGTLGTEAFF

j_call: TRBJ2-5
d_call: .
clone_size: .
v_call: TRBV4-2
cdr3_nt: TGTGCCAGCAGCCCCCACGGAGACGGGAAGACCCAGTACTTC
cdr3_aa: CASSPHGDGKTQYF

j_call: TRBJ1-2
d_call: TRBD1
clone_size: once
v_call: TRBV5-1
cdr3_nt: TGCGCCAGCGCGACTGGACAGGGGGTCCCCTATGGCTACACCTTC
cdr3_aa: CASATGQGVPYGYTF

j_call: TRBJ1-4
d_call: .
clone_size: .
v_call: TRBV5-1
cdr3_nt: TGCGCCAGCAGTAGTCGCATGGTCGAGGGGGCAACTAATGAAAAACTGTTTTTT
cdr3_aa: CASSSRMVEGATNEKLFF

j_call: TRBJ2-2
d_call: TRBD2
clone_size: few
v_call: TRBV10-3
cdr3_nt: TGTGCCATCAGTGGTGCTAGCGGGACGAACACCGGGGAGCTGTTTTTT
cdr3_aa: CAISGASGTNTGELFF

j_call: TRBJ1-2
d_call: .
clone_size: .
v_call: TRBV12-3/TRBV12-4
cdr3_nt: TGTGCCAGCAGTTATAACAGCTATGGCTACACCTTC
cdr3_aa: CASSYNSYGYTF

j_call: TRBJ2-5
d_call: .
clone_size: .
v_call: TRBV11-2
cdr3_nt: TGTGCCAGCGGAGTCGAGACCCAGTACTTC
cdr3_aa: CASGVETQYF

j_call: TRBJ2-3
d_call: .
clone_size: .
v_call: TRBV5-1
cdr3_nt: TGCGCCAGCAGCCCGGGGACATCCGTCAGGACAGATACGCAGTATTTT
cdr3_aa: CASSPGTSVRTDTQYF

j_call: TRBJ1-4
d_call: TRBD1
clone_size: few
v_call: TRBV15
cdr3_nt: TGTGCCACCAGCAGGGACAGGAGTGAAAAACTGTTTTTT
cdr3_aa: CATSRDRSEKLFF

j_call: TRBJ2-7
d_call: TRBD1
clone_size: many
v_call: TRBV5-6
cdr3_nt: TGTGCCAGCAGCTTCGACAGGGCCACCGAGCAGTACTTC
cdr3_aa: CASSFDRATEQYF

j_call: TRBJ2-3
d_call: .
clone_size: .
v_call: TRBV2
cdr3_nt: TGTGCCAGCAGTGATTGGTGGGGGGGCCCTTTCGGTACAGATACGCAGTATTTT
cdr3_aa: CASSDWWGGPFGTDTQYF

j_call: TRBJ1-2
d_call: .
clone_size: .
v_call: TRBV6-6
cdr3_nt: TGTGCCAGCAGTCTACAACCAACTCTGACAGTTAACTATGGCTACACCTTC
cdr3_aa: CASSLQPTLTVNYGYTF

j_call: TRBJ2-7
d_call: .
clone_size: .
v_call: TRBV7-2
cdr3_nt: TGTGCCAGCAGCTCATCCCAGAGGCACGAGCAGTACTTC
cdr3_aa: CASSSSQRHEQYF

j_call: TRBJ2-7
d_call: TRBD2
clone_size: .
v_call: TRBV30
cdr3_nt: TGTGCCTGGAGAGGGACTAGCGGGGGCTTCTCCTACGAGCAGTACTTC
cdr3_aa: CAWRGTSGGFSYEQYF

j_call: TRBJ1-2
d_call: .
clone_size: .
v_call: TRBV19
cdr3_nt: TGTGCCAGTAGCAACCGGGACAACGCCTATGGCTACACCTTC
cdr3_aa: CASSNRDNAYGYTF

j_call: TRBJ1-1
d_call: .
clone_size: .
v_call: TRBV2
cdr3_nt: TGTGCCAGCGGGGGGAACATGAACACTGAAGCTTTCTTT
cdr3_aa: CASGGNMNTEAFF

j_call: TRBJ2-5
d_call: TRBD2
clone_size: .
v_call: TRBV6-5
cdr3_nt: TGTGCCAGCAGTTACTCCGGGAGGGTAGGGGAGACCCAGTACTTC
cdr3_aa: CASSYSGRVGETQYF

j_call: TRBJ2-3
d_call: .
clone_size: .
v_call: TRBV3-1/TRBV3-2
cdr3_nt: TGTGCCAGCAGCCCTGAGTGGGGCAGGGATACGCAGTATTTT
cdr3_aa: CASSPEWGRDTQYF

j_call: TRBJ1-2
d_call: .
clone_size: .
v_call: TRBV7-9
cdr3_nt: TGTGCCAGCAGCCCGTTGAGTCTATCGTCGGGTCCCGTCGGTTATGGCTACACCTTC
cdr3_aa: CASSPLSLSSGPVGYGYTF

j_call: TRBJ1-1
d_call: .
clone_size: .
v_call: TRBV14
cdr3_nt: TGTGCCAGCAGCCAAGAAAGAGCCAGGGAAGGAGCTTTCTTT
cdr3_aa: CASSQERAREGAFF

j_call: TRBJ1-5
d_call: .
clone_size: .
v_call: TRBV19
cdr3_nt: TGTGCCAGTAGTATTGGGGCCCAATTCTATAGCAATCAGCCCCAGCATTTT
cdr3_aa: CASSIGAQFYSNQPQHF

j_call: TRBJ2-2
d_call: .
clone_size: .
v_call: TRBV6-2/TRBV6-3
cdr3_nt: TGTGCCAGCAGTTACTACGGGGGAACCGGGGAGCTGTTTTTT
cdr3_aa: CASSYYGGTGELFF

j_call: TRBJ2-7
d_call: TRBD2
clone_size: .
v_call: TRBV6-5
cdr3_nt: TGTGCCAGCAGTTACGGGGAGGGATCCTACGAGCAGTACTTC
cdr3_aa: CASSYGEGSYEQYF

j_call: TRBJ2-2
d_call: .
clone_size: once
v_call: TRBV6-5
cdr3_nt: TGTGCCAGCAGTTACCTACGGAACACCGGGGAGCTGTTTTTT
cdr3_aa: CASSYLRNTGELFF

j_call: TRBJ1-1
d_call: .
clone_size: few
v_call: TRBV5-1
cdr3_nt: TGCGCCAGCAGCTTGGGGCCCTTGGAGACTGAAGCTTTCTTT
cdr3_aa: CASSLGPLETEAFF

j_call: TRBJ1-6
d_call: .
clone_size: few
v_call: TRBV7-2
cdr3_nt: TGTGCCAGCAGCTTAGATCGAGATTCACCCCTCCACTTT
cdr3_aa: CASSLDRDSPLHF

j_call: TRBJ2-2
d_call: .
clone_size: .
v_call: TRBV2
cdr3_nt: TGTGCCAGCAAGAGGGAACAGAACACCGGGGAGCTGTTTTTT
cdr3_aa: CASKREQNTGELFF

j_call: TRBJ2-7
d_call: .
clone_size: .
v_call: TRBV7-3
cdr3_nt: TGTGCCAGCAGCTCCGGGTTCCCGGGGAGCCACGAGCAGTACTTC
cdr3_aa: CASSSGFPGSHEQYF

j_call: TRBJ1-3
d_call: .
clone_size: .
v_call: TRBV11-2
cdr3_nt: TGTGCCAGCAGGGGCAGCTCTGGAAACACCATATATTTT
cdr3_aa: CASRGSSGNTIYF

j_call: TRBJ2-2
d_call: TRBD1
clone_size: .
v_call: TRBV6-1
cdr3_nt: TGTGCCAGCAGTGAGGGAGGACAGGGGCTCACCGGGGAGCTGTTTTTT
cdr3_aa: CASSEGGQGLTGELFF

j_call: TRBJ1-5
d_call: .
clone_size: .
v_call: TRBV29-1
cdr3_nt: TGCAGCGTTGAAGATTCAACAGATAGCAATCAGCCCCAGCATTTT
cdr3_aa: CSVEDSTDSNQPQHF

j_call: TRBJ2-1
d_call: .
clone_size: .
v_call: TRBV12-3/TRBV12-4
cdr3_nt: TGTGCCAGCACCCTGGCCGGGAATGAGCAGTTCTTC
cdr3_aa: CASTLAGNEQFF

j_call: TRBJ1-2
d_call: TRBD1
clone_size: .
v_call: TRBV18
cdr3_nt: TGTGCCAGCTCACCACCGGGACAGATCTATGGCTACACCTTC
cdr3_aa: CASSPPGQIYGYTF

j_call: TRBJ1-2
d_call: TRBD1
clone_size: .
v_call: TRBV6-2/TRBV6-3
cdr3_nt: TGTGCCAGCAGTCCAGGGGGCGGGCACTATGGCTACACCTTC
cdr3_aa: CASSPGGGHYGYTF

j_call: TRBJ1-3
d_call: .
clone_size: few
v_call: TRBV19
cdr3_nt: TGTGCCAGTAGGAAGGGGCTAAACTCCCCTGGAAACACCATATATTTT
cdr3_aa: CASRKGLNSPGNTIYF

j_call: TRBJ2-2
d_call: .
clone_size: .
v_call: TRBV7-3
cdr3_nt: TGTGCCAGCAGCCCGCGCGGACTGAACACCGGGGAGCTGTTTTTT
cdr3_aa: CASSPRGLNTGELFF

j_call: TRBJ1-2
d_call: TRBD1
clone_size: .
v_call: TRBV5-1
cdr3_nt: TGCGCCAGCAGCTTGGCCCAGGGGGCCGGGTCTGGTGGCTACACCTTC
cdr3_aa: CASSLAQGAGSGGYTF

j_call: TRBJ1-1
d_call: .
clone_size: once
v_call: TRBV19
cdr3_nt: TGTGCCAGTAGTATCGGTGGCAGGGACACTGAAGCTTTCTTT
cdr3_aa: CASSIGGRDTEAFF